The rows below give T cell receptor beta chains drawn from one sample of a study of T cells in Graves' hyperthyroidism and ophthalmopathy. Each CDR3 protein is one row after TCRdb ran MiXCR on the multiplex PCR reads. The sample records fewer than 400,000 distinct CDR3 sequences, 11% to 15% being singletons. Sequencing was done on a sample of blood. These receptors originate from a man over 45 with Graves' ophthalmopathy. CDR3s include the opening cysteine and the closing phenylalanine or tryptophan. The D gene is left open where the match is weak. The size field is filled for only some rows; it gives once, few, many or a size class.

cdr3_nt: TGTGCCAGCAGTTTATTCGCGGGAGTTATAGATGAGCAGTTCTTC
cdr3_aa: CASSLFAGVIDEQFF
v_call: TRBV27
clone_size: NA
d_call: TRBD2
j_call: TRBJ2-1
cdr3_length: 15

cdr3_nt: TGTGCCAGCAGTTACTCAGGGGGAGGCGAGCAGTACTTC
cdr3_aa: CASSYSGGGEQYF
v_call: TRBV6-5
clone_size: many
d_call: NA
j_call: TRBJ2-7
cdr3_length: 13

cdr3_nt: TGTGCCAGCAGTTTATCAAGCATCACCGGGGAGCTGTTTTTT
cdr3_aa: CASSLSSITGELFF
v_call: TRBV27
clone_size: NA
d_call: NA
j_call: TRBJ2-2
cdr3_length: 14

cdr3_nt: TGTGCCAGCAGCTTAGTCTTAGCACAAGGGCAGTATTTT
cdr3_aa: CASSLVLAQGQYF
v_call: TRBV7-2
clone_size: many
d_call: NA
j_call: TRBJ2-3
cdr3_length: 13

cdr3_nt: TGTGCCACATCAATCGTCCCCTACGAGCAGTACTTC
cdr3_aa: CATSIVPYEQYF
v_call: TRBV13
clone_size: many
d_call: NA
j_call: TRBJ2-7
cdr3_length: 12

cdr3_nt: TGTGCCAGCAGCCAAAGTGGACTACGTAATGAGCAGTTCTTC
cdr3_aa: CASSQSGLRNEQFF
v_call: TRBV3-1
clone_size: many
d_call: NA
j_call: TRBJ2-1
cdr3_length: 14

cdr3_nt: TGTGCCAGCAGCATGGACAGACGCACAGATACGCAGTATTTT
cdr3_aa: CASSMDRRTDTQYF
v_call: TRBV7-9
clone_size: few
d_call: NA
j_call: TRBJ2-3
cdr3_length: 14

cdr3_nt: TGCGCCAGCAGTGAGTCGGCTAGCGGCACAGATACGCAGTATTTT
cdr3_aa: CASSESASGTDTQYF
v_call: TRBV10-1
clone_size: many
d_call: NA
j_call: TRBJ2-3
cdr3_length: 15

cdr3_nt: TGTGCCAGCACCAAGGAAACTAGCGGGCTAGGAGAGCAGTACTTC
cdr3_aa: CASTKETSGLGEQYF
v_call: TRBV6-1
clone_size: few
d_call: TRBD2
j_call: TRBJ2-7
cdr3_length: 15

cdr3_nt: TGCAGTGCTGGACAGGGGCGGGTAGAGACCCAGTACTTC
cdr3_aa: CSAGQGRVETQYF
v_call: TRBV20-1
clone_size: many
d_call: TRBD1
j_call: TRBJ2-5
cdr3_length: 13

cdr3_nt: TGTGCCAGTAGTATATTATCACTAGCGGGAAACAATGAGCAGTTCTTC
cdr3_aa: CASSILSLAGNNEQFF
v_call: TRBV19
clone_size: few
d_call: TRBD2
j_call: TRBJ2-1
cdr3_length: 16

cdr3_nt: TGTGCCAGCAGCTTAGGGACCGGGAGTAGCTATACCTACGAGCAGTACTTC
cdr3_aa: CASSLGTGSSYTYEQYF
v_call: TRBV7-9
clone_size: NA
d_call: NA
j_call: TRBJ2-7
cdr3_length: 17

cdr3_nt: TGTGCCAGCAGTCGGACAGGGAGGTTGTACGAGCAGCACTTC
cdr3_aa: CASSRTGRLYEQHF
v_call: TRBV12-3/TRBV12-4
clone_size: once
d_call: TRBD1
j_call: TRBJ2-7
cdr3_length: 14

cdr3_nt: TGTGCCAGCAGTGACGTGGGAAGAGTCGGCTACACCTTC
cdr3_aa: CASSDVGRVGYTF
v_call: TRBV6-1
clone_size: NA
d_call: NA
j_call: TRBJ1-2
cdr3_length: 13

cdr3_nt: TGTGCCACCGCGGACTGGAACACTGAAGCTTTCTTT
cdr3_aa: CATADWNTEAFF
v_call: TRBV24-1
clone_size: many
d_call: NA
j_call: TRBJ1-1
cdr3_length: 12

cdr3_nt: TGCGCCAGCAGCCCTACTGGAAGTAGCGGGAGGGCCTTAGAGACCCAGTACTTC
cdr3_aa: CASSPTGSSGRALETQYF
v_call: TRBV5-1
clone_size: many
d_call: TRBD2
j_call: TRBJ2-5
cdr3_length: 18

cdr3_nt: TGTGCCAGCAGCTTCGGGACGTCGACTAGCGGGAGGTACTCCTACGAGCAGTACTTC
cdr3_aa: CASSFGTSTSGRYSYEQYF
v_call: TRBV5-4
clone_size: few
d_call: TRBD2
j_call: TRBJ2-7
cdr3_length: 19

cdr3_nt: TGTGCCGGACTTACTCCGGGCACCGGGGAGCTGTTTTTT
cdr3_aa: CAGLTPGTGELFF
v_call: TRBV2
clone_size: many
d_call: NA
j_call: TRBJ2-2
cdr3_length: 13

cdr3_nt: TGCAGTGCTGCAGGGACTAGCGGGAACGCGGAGCAGTTCTTC
cdr3_aa: CSAAGTSGNAEQFF
v_call: TRBV20-1
clone_size: NA
d_call: TRBD2
j_call: TRBJ2-1
cdr3_length: 14

cdr3_nt: TGTGCCATCAGTGAGTTGACGGCCACAGATACGCAGTATTTT
cdr3_aa: CAISELTATDTQYF
v_call: TRBV10-3
clone_size: few
d_call: NA
j_call: TRBJ2-3
cdr3_length: 14

cdr3_nt: TGTGCCATCAGCAAACCAGGGGAAGATACGCAGTATTTT
cdr3_aa: CAISKPGEDTQYF
v_call: TRBV10-3
clone_size: few
d_call: NA
j_call: TRBJ2-3
cdr3_length: 13

cdr3_nt: TGCAGTGCTAGAGGTAGCGGTGAGCAGTTCTTC
cdr3_aa: CSARGSGEQFF
v_call: TRBV20-1
clone_size: many
d_call: NA
j_call: TRBJ2-1
cdr3_length: 11

cdr3_nt: TGCGCCAGCAGTGTCGGCAGGGTAACGGAGACCCAGTACTTC
cdr3_aa: CASSVGRVTETQYF
v_call: TRBV10-1
clone_size: NA
d_call: NA
j_call: TRBJ2-5
cdr3_length: 14

cdr3_nt: TGTGCCAGCAGCTTAGCTAGCGGGGCGAGCTCCTACAATGAGCAGTTCTTC
cdr3_aa: CASSLASGASSYNEQFF
v_call: TRBV7-9
clone_size: many
d_call: TRBD2
j_call: TRBJ2-1
cdr3_length: 17

cdr3_nt: TGCAGTGCTAGAGGACAGGGGGGGCCTAAGACTGAAGCTTTCTTT
cdr3_aa: CSARGQGGPKTEAFF
v_call: TRBV20-1
clone_size: NA
d_call: TRBD1
j_call: TRBJ1-1
cdr3_length: 15

cdr3_nt: TGCAGTGCCAGACAGGGGGTGGAGACCCAGTACTTC
cdr3_aa: CSARQGVETQYF
v_call: TRBV20-1
clone_size: NA
d_call: TRBD1
j_call: TRBJ2-5
cdr3_length: 12

cdr3_nt: TGTGCCAGCAGCTTGGGGCCCGGCCTCGGGGCCAAAAACATTCAGTACTTC
cdr3_aa: CASSLGPGLGAKNIQYF
v_call: TRBV5-4
clone_size: few
d_call: NA
j_call: TRBJ2-4
cdr3_length: 17

cdr3_nt: TGCAGTGCTAGAGATCTACAGGGCGGTGAAAAACTGTTTTTT
cdr3_aa: CSARDLQGGEKLFF
v_call: TRBV20-1
clone_size: NA
d_call: NA
j_call: TRBJ1-4
cdr3_length: 14

cdr3_nt: TGTGCCAGCAGCCGTAGGACGACGGGAAATCTAATGAACACTGAAGCTTTCTTT
cdr3_aa: CASSRRTTGNLMNTEAFF
v_call: TRBV3-1
clone_size: many
d_call: NA
j_call: TRBJ1-1
cdr3_length: 18

cdr3_nt: TGTGCCAGCAGCTTAATGGGACCGAACTACAATGAGCAGTTCTTC
cdr3_aa: CASSLMGPNYNEQFF
v_call: TRBV11-2
clone_size: many
d_call: NA
j_call: TRBJ2-1
cdr3_length: 15

cdr3_nt: TGCAGTGCTAGAGATCAGGAGGGACGCTACACAGATACGCAGTATTTT
cdr3_aa: CSARDQEGRYTDTQYF
v_call: TRBV20-1
clone_size: many
d_call: NA
j_call: TRBJ2-3
cdr3_length: 16

cdr3_nt: TGTGCCTGGAATCTAGCGGGAGGGCCGGAGACCCAGTACTTC
cdr3_aa: CAWNLAGGPETQYF
v_call: TRBV30
clone_size: many
d_call: TRBD2
j_call: TRBJ2-5
cdr3_length: 14

cdr3_nt: TGTGCCAGCAGCCTAGAGGGCGGGAGCTACGAGCAGTACTTC
cdr3_aa: CASSLEGGSYEQYF
v_call: TRBV3-1
clone_size: many
d_call: TRBD2
j_call: TRBJ2-7
cdr3_length: 14

cdr3_nt: TGTGCCAGCAGTTTTCCTAGTGCGGAGACCCAGTACTTC
cdr3_aa: CASSFPSAETQYF
v_call: TRBV28
clone_size: many
d_call: NA
j_call: TRBJ2-5
cdr3_length: 13

cdr3_nt: TGTGCCAGCAGCGGAGCGAACTATGGCTACACCTTC
cdr3_aa: CASSGANYGYTF
v_call: TRBV9
clone_size: many
d_call: NA
j_call: TRBJ1-2
cdr3_length: 12

cdr3_nt: TGTGCCAGTAAAGAGGGACAGTATCTGACCACTGAAGCTTTCTTT
cdr3_aa: CASKEGQYLTTEAFF
v_call: TRBV19
clone_size: few
d_call: TRBD1
j_call: TRBJ1-1
cdr3_length: 15